These T cell receptor beta chains were read from a single sample in a study of OX40 agonist ivuxolimab in advanced cancers. Profiled with immunoSEQ multiplex PCR; TCRdb holds only in-frame clones, not every one. The sample lists tens of thousands of clones; about four fifths were seen once. The starting material was CD4+ or CD8+ T cells sorted from blood, obtained in a trial of the OX40 agonist ivuxolimab. These TCRs come from an adult with an advanced solid tumor such as melanoma, head and neck, liver or kidney cancer. The CDR3 runs from the conserved cysteine through the conserved F or W. Each record gives: D gene, V gene, J gene, clone size, CDR3 DNA, CDR3 protein. A D gene is named only where the DNA matches it firmly. Clone size, where shown, is once, few, many, or a class for clones that have expanded.

TRBD2	TRBV29-1	TRBJ2-7	.	TGCAGCGTTCAGCTGGGTAGCGGGAGCTACGAGCAGTACTTC	CSVQLGSGSYEQYF
.	TRBV20-1	TRBJ2-7	.	TGCAGTGCACAGACAGGAGAATCGCAGTACTTC	CSAQTGESQYF
.	TRBV5-8	TRBJ2-5	once	TGTGCCAGCAGCTTGGGTCAGGGAGGCCAAGAGACCCAGTACTTC	CASSLGQGGQETQYF
.	TRBV2	TRBJ1-4	.	TGTGCCAGCAGTAAGCGGCTTCAGGGTGAAAAACTGTTTTTT	CASSKRLQGEKLFF
.	TRBV14	TRBJ1-3	.	TGTGCCAGCAGCCAAGATCTTGGACCGAGCTCTGGAAACACCATATATTTT	CASSQDLGPSSGNTIYF
.	TRBV11-2	TRBJ2-1	.	TGTGCCAGCAGAGTTAGCGGATCTTACAATGAGCAGTTCTTC	CASRVSGSYNEQFF
.	TRBV2	TRBJ1-5	.	TGTGCCAGCAGAGGGATGGGGGGTACCTCTCAGCCCCAGCATTTT	CASRGMGGTSQPQHF
.	TRBV15	TRBJ2-1	.	TGTGCCACCAGCAGAAGTGGCCGTGAGCAGTTCTTC	CATSRSGREQFF
TRBD2	TRBV9	TRBJ2-7	.	TGTGCCAGCAGCGTTCGGGGGGGCGATTCGCAGTACTTC	CASSVRGGDSQYF
.	TRBV5-1	TRBJ2-3	.	TGCGCCAGCAGCTTGACAGTTTCCACAGATACGCAGTATTTT	CASSLTVSTDTQYF
TRBD2	TRBV30	TRBJ2-2	.	TGTGCCTGGAGTCACCTAGCGGGGGGGAGAGGGTCGAACACCGGGGAGCTGTTTTTT	CAWSHLAGGRGSNTGELFF
.	TRBV5-6	TRBJ1-1	.	TGTGCCAGCAGCACGGACGGGAACACTGAAGCTTTCTTT	CASSTDGNTEAFF
.	TRBV5-1	TRBJ2-5	few	TGCGCCAGCAGCTTGACAGGAGGGGGGGAGACCCAGTACTTC	CASSLTGGGETQYF
.	TRBV11-2	TRBJ2-1	few	TGTGCCAGCAGCTTAGGTGCTTCGTTGGGAGGCGAGCAGTTCTTC	CASSLGASLGGEQFF
.	TRBV7-9	TRBJ1-4	.	TGTGCCAGCAGTGGACAGACAACTAATGAAAAACTGTTTTTT	CASSGQTTNEKLFF
.	TRBV28	TRBJ2-1	.	TGTGCCAGCGGGGCCCCACATAACAATGAGCAGTTCTTC	CASGAPHNNEQFF
.	TRBV19	TRBJ1-5	.	TGTGCCAGTAGTGCCTCCGGACCGGGTCAGCCCCAGCATTTT	CASSASGPGQPQHF
.	TRBV6-6	TRBJ2-7	.	TGTGCCAGCAGCCTGGGCCACACTCAATCCTACGAGCAGTACTTC	CASSLGHTQSYEQYF
.	TRBV6-5	TRBJ2-7	.	TGTGCCAGCAGTTACTATACAGGGTCGGACGAGCAGTACTTC	CASSYYTGSDEQYF
TRBD1	TRBV6-5	TRBJ1-1	few	TGTGCCAGCAGGGGGACAGGCAGCACTGAAGCTTTCTTT	CASRGTGSTEAFF
.	TRBV5-5	TRBJ2-2	once	TGTGCCAGCAGCTTGGCGGACCCCCGGTCCGGGGAGCTGTTTTTT	CASSLADPRSGELFF
.	TRBV7-8	TRBJ2-5	.	TGTGCCAGCAGCTTGCGGCCGAGCCGGGAGACCCAGTACTTC	CASSLRPSRETQYF
TRBD1	TRBV5-3	TRBJ2-3	once	TGTGCCAGAAGCTTGGCCATTGACAGGGCCACCAGCACAGATACGCAGTATTTT	CARSLAIDRATSTDTQYF
.	TRBV7-6	TRBJ2-5	.	TGTGCCAGCAGCGTAGAATACGGGGGAACGGAGACCCAGTACTTC	CASSVEYGGTETQYF
TRBD1	TRBV15	TRBJ1-1	.	TGTGCCACCAGCAGAGGGGGGGACAGGGCCGTCACTGAAGCTTTCTTT	CATSRGGDRAVTEAFF
TRBD2	TRBV5-1	TRBJ2-3	.	TGCGCCAGCAGCTTGGTAGCGGGGGTGGGCACAGATACGCAGTATTTT	CASSLVAGVGTDTQYF
TRBD2	TRBV13	TRBJ2-5	.	TGTGCCAGCAGCCCAGGACTAGCGGGGGGGCGGGAGACCCAGTACTTC	CASSPGLAGGRETQYF
.	TRBV4-3	TRBJ1-1	.	TGCGCCAGCAGCCAAGTTTCGGCGAACACTGAAGCTTTCTTT	CASSQVSANTEAFF
TRBD1	TRBV19	TRBJ1-2	.	TGTGCCAGTTCGAAGGAGGGGGCGGGGGACTATGGCTACACCTTC	CASSKEGAGDYGYTF
TRBD1	TRBV11-2	TRBJ2-7	.	TGTGCCAGCAGCTTTAACAGGGGCTACGAGCAGTACTTC	CASSFNRGYEQYF
.	TRBV11-2	TRBJ1-1	.	TGTGCCAGCAGCCCAAGGGCAGAGGCTGAAGCTTTCTTT	CASSPRAEAEAFF
.	TRBV10-3	TRBJ1-2	few	TGTGCCATCAGTGAGTCCTTCGGGACCTTCAACTATGGCTACACCTTC	CAISESFGTFNYGYTF
.	TRBV13	TRBJ1-5	.	TGTGCCAGCAGCTTGCGCACAGAAAATCAGCCCCAGCATTTT	CASSLRTENQPQHF
.	TRBV11-2	TRBJ2-3	.	TGTGCCAGCAGCTTAGATCAGGGAATGCCAGATACGCAGTATTTT	CASSLDQGMPDTQYF
.	TRBV7-3	TRBJ1-1	.	TGTGCCAGCAGCTTAGCGGGGGGCAGGAGCACTGAAGCTTTCTTT	CASSLAGGRSTEAFF
.	TRBV7-2	TRBJ1-4	.	TGTGCCAGCAGTTCGGACAGATCTTATGAAAAACTGTTTTTT	CASSSDRSYEKLFF
.	TRBV6-5	TRBJ2-3	.	TGTGCCAGCAGTTACTCAAGCCTAGCGCGCACAGATACGCAGTATTTT	CASSYSSLARTDTQYF
.	TRBV6-1	TRBJ1-4	.	TGTGCCAGCAGTGACTATCGACGCAGTAATGAAAAACTGTTTTTT	CASSDYRRSNEKLFF
TRBD2	TRBV28	TRBJ2-5	once	TGTGCCAGCAGTTCCCCCCCTAGCGGGGGTGAGACCCAGTACTTC	CASSSPPSGGETQYF
.	TRBV6-5	TRBJ2-7	.	TGTGCCAGCAGTACCGGGTCCGTCCCCTACGAGCAGTACTTC	CASSTGSVPYEQYF
.	TRBV11-1	TRBJ1-5	.	TGTGCCAGCAGCTGTGGTCAGCCCCAGCATTTT	CASSCGQPQHF
.	TRBV6-1	TRBJ2-7	.	TGTGCCAGCAGTGATCGGAGGGTCCCGTCCTACGAGCAGTACTTC	CASSDRRVPSYEQYF
TRBD1	TRBV6-1	TRBJ1-2	once	TGTGCCAGCAGAGAGACTCCCGGGACAGAGAACTTC	CASRETPGTENF
TRBD1	TRBV6-5	TRBJ1-1	.	TGTGCCAGCAGTACTTGGGCGGCAGGGGGCACTGAAGCTTTCTTT	CASSTWAAGGTEAFF
.	TRBV2	TRBJ2-6	.	TGTGCCAGCTTCGGGGGTTTGTATGGATCTGGGGCCAACGTCCTGACTTTC	CASFGGLYGSGANVLTF
TRBD2	TRBV2	TRBJ2-5	.	TGTGCCAGCAGGACCAGACTAGCCATAGAGACCCAGTACTTC	CASRTRLAIETQYF
TRBD1	TRBV4-1	TRBJ1-2	.	TGCGCCAGCAGCTTACAGGGGGCGGATGGCTACACCTTC	CASSLQGADGYTF
.	TRBV11-2	TRBJ1-1	.	TGTGCCAGCAGCCTACAGGGCCTTGAAGCTTTCTTT	CASSLQGLEAFF
.	TRBV6-1	TRBJ1-5	.	TGTGCCAGCATTTTTAGGCCCAACAATCAGCCCCAGCATTTT	CASIFRPNNQPQHF
TRBD1	TRBV5-1	TRBJ1-5	.	TGCGCCAGCAGTTATACAGGGGATCAGCCCCAGCATTTT	CASSYTGDQPQHF